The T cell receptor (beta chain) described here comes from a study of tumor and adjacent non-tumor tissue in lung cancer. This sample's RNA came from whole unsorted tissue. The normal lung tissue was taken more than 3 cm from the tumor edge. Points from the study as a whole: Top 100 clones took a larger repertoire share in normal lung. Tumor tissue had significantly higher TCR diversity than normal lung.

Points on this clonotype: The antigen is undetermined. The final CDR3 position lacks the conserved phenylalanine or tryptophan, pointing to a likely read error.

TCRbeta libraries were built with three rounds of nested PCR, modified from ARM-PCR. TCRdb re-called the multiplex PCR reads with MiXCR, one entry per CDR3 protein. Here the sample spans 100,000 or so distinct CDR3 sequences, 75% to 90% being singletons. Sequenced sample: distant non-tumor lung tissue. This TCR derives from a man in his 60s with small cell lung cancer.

The CDR3, as DNA: TGTGCCAGCAGCCCGGGACTGGCGGGAGACAATGAGCAGTTCATC. Its protein is CASSPGLAGDNEQFI. This chain connects TRBV11-2 to TRBJ2-1; 7 bases are a match to TRBD2. V was pared by 5 bases and J by 5 bases, with 9 bases of the junction left unmatched. Looked up from germline, CDR1 is SGHAT and CDR2 is FQNNGV. The CDR3 spans 15 residues.